This T cell receptor beta chain was captured by sequencing in a study of CD8 T cells in Susac syndrome. Random hexamers were used to reverse transcribe the RNA input (roughly 0.5 to 1 ug). Across 54 Vbeta and 13 Jbeta, immunoSEQ multiplex PCR amplified TCR beta CDR3. A single record per CDR3 protein comes from TCRdb applying MiXCR to the immunoSEQ multiplex PCR reads. The repertoire holds about 83,000 distinct CDR3 sequences, with approximately 96% as singletons. Findings and limits, study-wide: The total CD8+ repertoires yielded 15 to 20 Susac-specific public clones and the CD8+ TEMRA repertoires yielded about 5.

To note about this clonotype: Its antigen remains unknown.

Deletions cut 5 bases from V and 2 bases from J, with 8 bases between. This CDR3 region has 13 residues. The germline V gene has CDR1 SGHTA and CDR2 FQGNSA. This clonotype was obtained from a human donor with Susac syndrome. Sequencing was carried out using CD8+ T cells from PBMCs. The J gene is TRBJ2-3, the V gene TRBV7-2; D is uncertain. CDR3 DNA: TGTGCCAGCAGCCTAACCCCCACAGATACGCAGTATTTT. Amino acid sequence: CASSLTPTDTQYF.